The present entry profiles one T cell receptor beta chain with its context. The sample contains more than one DNA sequence encoding this CDR3. Methods used by the authors: Amplification with reference gene primers provided the estimates of nucleated cell counts. Here immunoSEQ multiplex PCR was the method, and the copy in TCRdb shows in-frame clones only, minus some. D and trimming come from the DNA, and the V and J calls and clone size come from that table. The table has about 190,000 clones, approximately 91% seen once; the top ten hold about 1.1%. The sample comes from a study of blood T cell repertoires in COVID-19. About the research overall: The samples span acute and convalescent COVID-19 from the United States, Italy and Spain.

Trimming cost V 3 bases and J 2 bases, with 8 bases left between them. The length of the CDR3 is 14 residues. CDR1 and CDR2 (germline): KGHSH, LQKENI. Sequenced: peripheral blood. The clonotype was recovered from a man younger than 40 with acute or convalescent COVID-19. The chain has TRBV18 and TRBJ1-5; D is perhaps TRBD1 (6 bases). The CDR3 loop is CASSPSGGNQPQHF. The CDR3 coding sequence is TGTGCCAGCTCACCCTCAGGGGGCAATCAGCCCCAGCATTTT.